The present entry profiles one T cell receptor beta chain with its context. Its target is not known. In the PCR, 60 Vbeta and 13 Jbeta primers were used. Clones were sequenced by immunoSEQ multiplex PCR, and TCRdb holds only the in-frame ones, with some missing. This sample's table reports about 170,000 clones. The data originate from a study of cytomegalovirus exposure and HLA in healthy donors. The study's findings and limits: What was likely a sequencing artifact was a cluster of highly shared sequence variants. According to the study, 150 to 200 TCR beta chains were cytomegalovirus-associated. A few chains linked to CMV were shown in vitro to be specific for CMV antigens.

Trimming shortened V by 6 bases and J by 1 base, and 12 bases separated the two germline ends. Germline CDR1 is MNHNS and CDR2 is SASEGT. The CDR3 is 14 residues long. The source material was PBMCs. The source of this sequence is a woman under 30 in good health and CMV-seropositive. The rearrangement uses TRBV6-1 and TRBJ1-1; D may be TRBD1 (6 bases). The DNA of the CDR3 is TGTGCCAGCAGCGTTCTGACAGGGAACACTGAAGCTTTCTTT. It specifies CASSVLTGNTEAFF.